The present T cell receptor (beta chain) was sequenced within a study of T cell repertoires and HLA-DP antigens. Notes on this clone: Antigen specificity is unknown.

The table came from immunoSEQ multiplex PCR; TCRdb's copy has only in-frame clones and leaves some out. The sample has 55,000 to 80,000 clones; roughly 77% are singletons. Broader study findings: Against both alloantigens, CD137+ clonality was similar, approximately 0.41.

The V gene's germline CDR1 is SGHRS and CDR2 YFSETQ. The length of the CDR3 is 15 residues. Trimming took 0 bases from V and 3 from J, leaving 11 bases between them. The chain has TRBV5-1 and TRBJ2-3, with a tentative D call TRBD1 (6 bases). The sequenced material came from CD4+ T cells from PBMCs. The clonotype originates from a man in his 60s in good health and CMV-seronegative. The CDR3, as DNA: TGCGCCAGCAGCTTGGCGCAGGGGTGGACAGATACGCAGTATTTT. As protein: CASSLAQGWTDTQYF.